In its sample, the clone carrying this T cell receptor beta chain was seen many times. No antigen is known for it. This record comes from a study of neurological immune-mediated disorders. Whole-study results and caveats: HTLV-1-associated myelopathy had the most TCR clonal expansion, and multiple sclerosis had the least, less than healthy controls.

The method for making cDNA was 5'RACE, and it used 10-nucleotide random UMIs. Via MiXCR, TCRdb re-called the 5' RACE reads, giving one row per CDR3 protein. The table includes 71,000 or so distinct CDR3 sequences, around 13% detected once. Documented time point: longitudinal time-point 1 (baseline). The sample consisted of PBMCs. The receptor's source is a female donor with HTLV-1-associated myelopathy (HAM/TSP).

CDR3 in amino acids: CASSLEAALNTEAFF. Here the CDR3 DNA reads TGTGCCAGCAGCTTAGAAGCGGCCCTGAACACTGAAGCTTTCTTT. This chain links TRBV7-6 with TRBJ1-1; D not certain. CDR1 is SGHVS and CDR2 is FNYEAQ in the germline V gene. The CDR3 contains 15 residues. Trimming stripped 1 base from V and 0 bases from J, with 9 bases between.